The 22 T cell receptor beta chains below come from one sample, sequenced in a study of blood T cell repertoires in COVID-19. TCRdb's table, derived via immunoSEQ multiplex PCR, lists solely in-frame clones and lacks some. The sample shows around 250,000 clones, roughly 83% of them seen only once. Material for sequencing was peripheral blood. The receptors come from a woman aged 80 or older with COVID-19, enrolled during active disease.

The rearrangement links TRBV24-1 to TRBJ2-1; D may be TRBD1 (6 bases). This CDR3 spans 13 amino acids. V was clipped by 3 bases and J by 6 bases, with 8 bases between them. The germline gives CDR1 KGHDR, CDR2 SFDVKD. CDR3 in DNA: TGTGCCACCAGTGATCCGGACAGCAATGAGCAGTTCTTC. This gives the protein CATSDPDSNEQFF.

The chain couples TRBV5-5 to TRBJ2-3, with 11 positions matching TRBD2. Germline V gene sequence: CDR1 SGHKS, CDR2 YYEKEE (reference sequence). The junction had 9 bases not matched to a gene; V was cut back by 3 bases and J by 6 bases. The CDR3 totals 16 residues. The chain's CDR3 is CASSWVLAGARDTQYF. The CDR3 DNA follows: TGTGCCAGCAGCTGGGTACTAGCGGGGGCCAGGGATACGCAGTATTTT. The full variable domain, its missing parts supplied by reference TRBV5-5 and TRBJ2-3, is DAGVTQSPTHLIKTRGQQVTLRCSPISGHKSVSWYQQVLGQGPQFIFQYYEKEERGRGNFPDRFSARQFPNYSSELNVNALLLGDSALYLCASSWVLAGARDTQYFGPGTRLTVL.

The DNA for the CDR3 is TGTGCCAGCACCCCCGGTAGGGGACAGATAACAGATACGCAGTATTTT. Protein product: CASTPGRGQITDTQYF. This rearrangement joins TRBV2 to TRBJ2-3, with TRBD1 matching 7 bases. The CDR3 is 16 residues long. Germline V gene data show CDR1 as SNHLY and CDR2 as FYNNEI. Trimming took 7 bases from V and 3 from J; bases not matched to a gene: 13.

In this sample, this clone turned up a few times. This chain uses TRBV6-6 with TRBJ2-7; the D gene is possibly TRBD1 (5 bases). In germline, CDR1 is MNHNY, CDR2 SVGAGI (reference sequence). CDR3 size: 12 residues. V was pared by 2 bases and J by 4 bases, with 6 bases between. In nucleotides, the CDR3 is TGTGCCAGCAGTTACACAGGATACGAGCAGTACGTC. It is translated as CASSYTGYEQYV.

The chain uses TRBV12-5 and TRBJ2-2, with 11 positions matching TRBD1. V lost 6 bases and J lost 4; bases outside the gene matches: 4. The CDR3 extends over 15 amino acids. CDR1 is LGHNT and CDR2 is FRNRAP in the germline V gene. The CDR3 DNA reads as TGTGCTAGTGGCATCGGGACAGGGGGCACCGGGGAGCTGTTTTTT. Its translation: CASGIGTGGTGELFF.

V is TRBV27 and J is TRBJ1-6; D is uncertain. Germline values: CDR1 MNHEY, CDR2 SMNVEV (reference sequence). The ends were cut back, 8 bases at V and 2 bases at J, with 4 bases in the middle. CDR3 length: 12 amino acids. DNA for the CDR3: TGTGCCAGCGGCCCCTATAATTCACCCCTCCACTTT. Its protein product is CASGPYNSPLHF.

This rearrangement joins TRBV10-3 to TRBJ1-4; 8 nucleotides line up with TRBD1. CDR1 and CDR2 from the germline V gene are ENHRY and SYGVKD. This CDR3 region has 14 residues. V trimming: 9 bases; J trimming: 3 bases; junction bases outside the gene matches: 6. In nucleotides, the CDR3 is TGTGCCATAAGAGGACAGGGCTCTAATGAAAAACTGTTTTTT. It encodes CAIRGQGSNEKLFF.

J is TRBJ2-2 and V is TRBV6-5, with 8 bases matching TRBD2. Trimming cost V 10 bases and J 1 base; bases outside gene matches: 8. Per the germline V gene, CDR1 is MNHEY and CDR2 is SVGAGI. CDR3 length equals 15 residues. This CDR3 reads CATSSGGRNTGELFF. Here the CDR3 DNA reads TGTGCCACCAGCTCGGGGGGGCGGAACACCGGGGAGCTGTTTTTT.

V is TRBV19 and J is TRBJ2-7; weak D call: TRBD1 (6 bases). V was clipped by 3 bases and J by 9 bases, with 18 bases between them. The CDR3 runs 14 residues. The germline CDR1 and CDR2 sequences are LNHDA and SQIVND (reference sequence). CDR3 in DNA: TGTGCCAGTAGTATGGACAGCCACCGCCGGGTGCAGTACTTC. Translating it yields CASSMDSHRRVQYF.

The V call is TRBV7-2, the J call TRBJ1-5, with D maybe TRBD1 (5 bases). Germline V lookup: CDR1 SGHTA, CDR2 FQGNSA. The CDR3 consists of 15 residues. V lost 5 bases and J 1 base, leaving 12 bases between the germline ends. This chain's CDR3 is CASSLRGGSNQPQHF. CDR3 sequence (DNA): TGTGCCAGCAGCCTGAGGGGAGGCAGCAATCAGCCCCAGCATTTT.

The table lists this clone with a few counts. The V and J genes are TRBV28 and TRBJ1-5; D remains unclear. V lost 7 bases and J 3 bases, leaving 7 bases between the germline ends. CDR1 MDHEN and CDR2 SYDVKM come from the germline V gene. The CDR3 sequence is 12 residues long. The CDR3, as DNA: TGTGCCAGCACCGGAGCCAATCAGCCCCAGCATTTT. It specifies CASTGANQPQHF.

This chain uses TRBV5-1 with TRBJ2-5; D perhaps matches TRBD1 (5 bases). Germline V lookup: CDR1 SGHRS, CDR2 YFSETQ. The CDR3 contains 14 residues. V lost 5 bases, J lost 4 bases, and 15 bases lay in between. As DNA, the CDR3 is TGCGCCAGCAGAACGTCAGGGTCCGGAGAGACCCAGTACTTC. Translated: CASRTSGSGETQYF. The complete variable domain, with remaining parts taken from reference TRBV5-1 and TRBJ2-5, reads KAGVTQTPRYLIKTRGQQVTLSCSPISGHRSVSWYQQTPGQGLQFLFEYFSETQRNKGNFPGRFSGRQFSNSRSEMNVSTLELGDSALYLCASRTSGSGETQYFGPGTRLLVL.

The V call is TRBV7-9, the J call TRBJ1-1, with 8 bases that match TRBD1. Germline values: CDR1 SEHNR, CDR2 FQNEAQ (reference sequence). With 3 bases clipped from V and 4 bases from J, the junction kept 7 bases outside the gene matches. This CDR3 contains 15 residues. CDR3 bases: TGTGCCAGCAGCTTTGGACAGGGCCGGGGCACTGAAGCTTTCTTT. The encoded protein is CASSFGQGRGTEAFF.

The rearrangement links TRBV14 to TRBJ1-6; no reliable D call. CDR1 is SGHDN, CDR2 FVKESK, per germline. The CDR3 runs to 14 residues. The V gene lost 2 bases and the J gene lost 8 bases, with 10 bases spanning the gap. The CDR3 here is CASSQFRGYSPLHF. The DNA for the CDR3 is TGTGCCAGCAGCCAATTTCGGGGTTATTCACCCCTCCACTTT.

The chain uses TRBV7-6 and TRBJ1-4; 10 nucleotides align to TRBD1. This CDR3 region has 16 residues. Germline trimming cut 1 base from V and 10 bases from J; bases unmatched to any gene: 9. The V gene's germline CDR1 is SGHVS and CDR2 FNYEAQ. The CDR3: CASSLGTGTGAGKLFF. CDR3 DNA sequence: TGTGCCAGCAGCTTAGGAACCGGGACAGGGGCCGGAAAACTGTTTTTT.

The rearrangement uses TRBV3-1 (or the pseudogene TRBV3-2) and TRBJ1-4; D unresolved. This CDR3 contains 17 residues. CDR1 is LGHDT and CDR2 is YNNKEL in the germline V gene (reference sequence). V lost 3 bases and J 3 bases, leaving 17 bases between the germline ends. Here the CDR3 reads CASSQKSGGEANEKLFF. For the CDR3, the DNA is TGTGCCAGCAGCCAGAAATCGGGCGGGGAGGCTAATGAAAAACTGTTTTTT.

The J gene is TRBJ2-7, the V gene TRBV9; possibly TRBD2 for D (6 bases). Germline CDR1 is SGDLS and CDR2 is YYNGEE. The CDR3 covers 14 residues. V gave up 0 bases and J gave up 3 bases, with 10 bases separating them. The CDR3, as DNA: TGTGCCAGCAGCGTAGACGGGGGAAACTACGAGCAGTACTTC. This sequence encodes CASSVDGGNYEQYF.

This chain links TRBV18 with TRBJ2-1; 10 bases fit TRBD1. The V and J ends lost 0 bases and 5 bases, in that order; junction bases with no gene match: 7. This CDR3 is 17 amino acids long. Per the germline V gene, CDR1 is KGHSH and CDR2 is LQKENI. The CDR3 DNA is TGTGCCAGCTCACCACCCCTCGGGACAGGGGCAAACAATGAGCAGTTCTTC. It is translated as CASSPPLGTGANNEQFF.

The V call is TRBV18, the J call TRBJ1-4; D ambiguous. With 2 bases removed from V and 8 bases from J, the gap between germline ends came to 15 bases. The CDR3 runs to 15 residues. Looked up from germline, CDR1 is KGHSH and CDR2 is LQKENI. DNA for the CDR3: TGTGCCAGCTCACCAGGGCAGATCGTTAACGAAAAACTGTTTTTT. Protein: CASSPGQIVNEKLFF.

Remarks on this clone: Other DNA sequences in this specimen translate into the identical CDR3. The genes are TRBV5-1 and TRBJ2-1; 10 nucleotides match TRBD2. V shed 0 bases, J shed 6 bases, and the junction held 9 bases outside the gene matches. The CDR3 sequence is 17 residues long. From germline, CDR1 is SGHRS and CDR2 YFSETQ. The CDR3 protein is CASSLGPGLAGVNEQFF. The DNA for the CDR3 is TGCGCCAGCAGCTTGGGGCCAGGTCTAGCGGGGGTCAATGAGCAGTTCTTC.

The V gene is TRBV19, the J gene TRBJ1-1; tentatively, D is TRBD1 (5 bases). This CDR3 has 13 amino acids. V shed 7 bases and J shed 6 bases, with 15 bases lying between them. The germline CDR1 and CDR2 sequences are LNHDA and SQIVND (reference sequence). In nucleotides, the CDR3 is TGTGCCAGTACCCAGTTGGGGGGGGCTGAAGCTTTCTTT. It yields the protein CASTQLGGAEAFF.

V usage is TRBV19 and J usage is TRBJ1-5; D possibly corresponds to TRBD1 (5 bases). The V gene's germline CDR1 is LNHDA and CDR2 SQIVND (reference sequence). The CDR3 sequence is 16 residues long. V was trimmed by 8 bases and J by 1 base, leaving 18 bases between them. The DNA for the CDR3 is TGTGCCAGTCTTGGGGGGGTCTGGGGGAGCAATCAGCCCCAGCATTTT. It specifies CASLGGVWGSNQPQHF.